This record looks at one T cell receptor beta chain sequence and its context. Its antigen is not identified. Measured with immunoSEQ multiplex PCR; TCRdb has only the in-frame clones, and not every one. The table includes about 120,000 clones, around 92% detected once. This entry comes from a study of T cell responses to AZD1222 COVID-19 vaccine. The germline V gene encodes CDR1 SEHNR and CDR2 FQNEAQ (reference sequence). The CDR3 contains 15 residues. V was trimmed by 5 bases and J by 3 bases, leaving 15 bases between them. Findings of the study overall: Dominant at 160-218 and 743-854, vaccine-associated CD4 TCRs also spanned spike. Donors were mostly white British, more females; clonal diversity possibly underestimated. Only a handful of AZD1222 recipients, several in all, had baseline seropositivity. Breadth and depth of Spike-specific TCRs rose after two AZD1222 doses.

The clonotype was recovered from an adult in good health. The sample in question was peripheral blood, obtained on day 0 of AZD1222 vaccination. The V call is TRBV7-9, the J call TRBJ2-3; maybe TRBD2 (6 bases). The CDR3 DNA follows: TGTGCCAGCAGCCCCCCAAGGGGACTGACAGATACGCAGTATTTT. Amino acid sequence: CASSPPRGLTDTQYF.